This T cell receptor (beta chain) was captured in a study of vaccination and CD4 T cells after COVID-19. Study context: Overlapping spike peptides of SARS-CoV-2, HCoV-NL63, HCoV-OC43 and HCoV-229E stimulated the cells. Cultures that served as controls received a CEFX pool, an HIV-1 Nef pool, or no peptide.

The V gene's germline CDR1 is MNHEY and CDR2 SVGAGI. Between the trimmed V and J ends, which lost 0 bases and 4 bases, there was a span of 12 bases. This CDR3 is 15 amino acids long. Once obtained from cultured CD4+ T cells, the DNA was sequenced using the Oncomine TCR Beta short-read assay. Using its own MiXCR run on the PCR reads, TCRdb lists one record per CDR3 protein. In the table there are some 23,000 distinct CDR3 sequences, about 64% of which are singletons. This clonotype was seen more than once but under ten times. Its antigen is still unknown. Treatment described: 10-day PBMC culture with coronavirus spike peptide pools or control peptides (ViraFEST assay). Via ViraFEST, peptide pools expanded antigen-specific T cells before TCR sequencing.

The chain recombines TRBV6-5 with TRBJ1-2; D is unresolved. This TCR derives from a human donor who received a COVID-19 vaccine. The sequencing here drew on CD4+ T cells from blood, cultured in vitro, taken after SARS-CoV-2 vaccination. The CDR3 loop is CASSYSFGQPYGYTF. The CDR3 nucleotides are TGTGCCAGCAGTTACTCCTTCGGGCAGCCCTATGGCTACACCTTC.